This T cell receptor beta chain comes out of a study of blood T cell repertoires in COVID-19. Study-wide context: Donors in the United States, Italy and Spain gave samples during acute or convalescent COVID-19. Nucleic acid was either cDNA or gDNA, and it came from T cells, B-cell-depleted T cells, or PBMCs.

Seattle enrolled patients during active infection and tracked them longitudinally. In the original workflow: From reference gene primer amplification, estimates of nucleated cell counts were derived. Clones were sequenced by immunoSEQ multiplex PCR, and TCRdb holds only the in-frame ones, with some missing. From that table come the V and J calls and clone size; the DNA was used to work out D and trimming. Of 200,000 to 250,000 clones in the sample, approximately 90% were seen once. This CDR3 comprises 12 residues. V was cut by 5 bases and J by 8 bases, with 12 bases left in between. Input material: peripheral blood. This receptor was obtained from a man aged 25-45 years with COVID-19, enrolled during active disease. The chain couples TRBV12-3 or TRBV12-4 to TRBJ1-2; tentatively, D is TRBD1 (6 bases). Here the CDR3 reads CASSTGTLGYTF. In DNA form, the CDR3 reads TGTGCCAGCAGTACCGGGACACTGGGCTACACCTTC.